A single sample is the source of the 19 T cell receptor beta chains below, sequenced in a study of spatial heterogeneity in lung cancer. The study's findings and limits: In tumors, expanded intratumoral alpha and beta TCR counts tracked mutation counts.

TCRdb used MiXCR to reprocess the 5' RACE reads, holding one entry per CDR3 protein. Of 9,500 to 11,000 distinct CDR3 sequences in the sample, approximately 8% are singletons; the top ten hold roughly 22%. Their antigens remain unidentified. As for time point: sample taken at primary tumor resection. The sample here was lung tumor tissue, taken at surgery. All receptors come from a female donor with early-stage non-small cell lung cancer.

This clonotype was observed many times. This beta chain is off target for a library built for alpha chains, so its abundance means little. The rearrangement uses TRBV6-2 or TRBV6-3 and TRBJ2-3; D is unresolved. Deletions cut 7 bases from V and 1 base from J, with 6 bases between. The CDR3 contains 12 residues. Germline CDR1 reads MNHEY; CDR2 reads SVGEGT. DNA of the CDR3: TGTGCCAGCAAAGCGCGCACAGATACGCAGTATTTT. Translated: CASKARTDTQYF.

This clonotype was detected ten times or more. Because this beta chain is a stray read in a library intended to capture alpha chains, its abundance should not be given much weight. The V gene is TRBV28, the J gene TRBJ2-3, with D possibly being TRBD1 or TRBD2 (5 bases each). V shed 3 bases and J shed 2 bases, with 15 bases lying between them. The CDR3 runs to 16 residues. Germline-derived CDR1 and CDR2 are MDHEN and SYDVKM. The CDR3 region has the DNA TGTGCCAGCAGTTTGTCTGGGCAGGGAGTCACAGATACGCAGTATTTT. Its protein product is CASSLSGQGVTDTQYF.

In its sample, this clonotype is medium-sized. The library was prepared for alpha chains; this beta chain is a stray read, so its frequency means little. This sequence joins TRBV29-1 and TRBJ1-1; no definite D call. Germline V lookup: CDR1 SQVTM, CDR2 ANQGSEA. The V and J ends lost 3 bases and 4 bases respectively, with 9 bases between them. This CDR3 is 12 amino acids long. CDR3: CSVDPVLTEAFF. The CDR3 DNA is TGCAGCGTTGACCCGGTCCTCACTGAAGCTTTCTTT.

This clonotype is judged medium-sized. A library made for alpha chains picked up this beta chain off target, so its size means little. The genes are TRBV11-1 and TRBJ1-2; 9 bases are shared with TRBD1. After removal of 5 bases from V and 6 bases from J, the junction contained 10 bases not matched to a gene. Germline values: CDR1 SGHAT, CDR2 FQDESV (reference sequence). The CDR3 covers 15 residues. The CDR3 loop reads CASSPTGTGFNGYTF. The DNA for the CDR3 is TGTGCCAGCAGCCCGACAGGGACAGGGTTCAATGGCTACACCTTC.

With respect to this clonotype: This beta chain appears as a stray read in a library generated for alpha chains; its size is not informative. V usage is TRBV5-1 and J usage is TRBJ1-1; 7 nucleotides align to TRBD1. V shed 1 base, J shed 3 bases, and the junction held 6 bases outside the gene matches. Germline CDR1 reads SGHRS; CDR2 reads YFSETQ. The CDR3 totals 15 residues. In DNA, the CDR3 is TGCGCCAGCAGCTTGACAGGGGCGGGGGACACTGAAGCTTTCTTT. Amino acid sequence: CASSLTGAGDTEAFF.

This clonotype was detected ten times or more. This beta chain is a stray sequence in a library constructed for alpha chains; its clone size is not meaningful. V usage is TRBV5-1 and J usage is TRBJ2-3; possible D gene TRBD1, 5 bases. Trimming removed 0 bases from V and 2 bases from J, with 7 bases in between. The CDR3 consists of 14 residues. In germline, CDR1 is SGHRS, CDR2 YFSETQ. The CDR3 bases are TGCGCCAGCAGCTTGGAGGGGTCCACAGATACGCAGTATTTT. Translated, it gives CASSLEGSTDTQYF.

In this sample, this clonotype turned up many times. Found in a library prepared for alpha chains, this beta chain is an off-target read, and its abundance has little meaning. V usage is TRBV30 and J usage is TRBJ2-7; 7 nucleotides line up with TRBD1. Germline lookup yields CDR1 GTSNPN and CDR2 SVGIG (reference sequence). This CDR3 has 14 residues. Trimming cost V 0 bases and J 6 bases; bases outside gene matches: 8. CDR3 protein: CAWSVGGAVPEQYF. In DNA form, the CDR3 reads TGTGCCTGGAGTGTAGGGGGCGCGGTACCCGAGCAGTACTTC.

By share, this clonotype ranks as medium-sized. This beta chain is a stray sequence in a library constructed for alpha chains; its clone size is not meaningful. DNA for the CDR3: TGTGCCAGCAGCCCTTCCGGGGCGCCGAACACTGAAGCTTTCTTT. Its translation: CASSPSGAPNTEAFF. The chain is built from TRBV11-2 and TRBJ1-1; tentative D call: TRBD1 (5 bases). The CDR3 length is 15 residues. Germline V gene data show CDR1 as SGHAT and CDR2 as FQNNGV. V lost 5 bases, J lost 1 base, and 14 bases lay in between.

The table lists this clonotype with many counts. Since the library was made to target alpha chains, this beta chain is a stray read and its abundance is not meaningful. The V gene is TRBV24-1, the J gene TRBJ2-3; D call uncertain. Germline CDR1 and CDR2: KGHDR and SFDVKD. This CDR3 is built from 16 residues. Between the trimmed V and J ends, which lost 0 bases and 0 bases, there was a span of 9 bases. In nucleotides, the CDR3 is TGTGCCACCAGTGATTTGGAGTTTTCTAGCACAGATACGCAGTATTTT. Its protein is CATSDLEFSSTDTQYF.

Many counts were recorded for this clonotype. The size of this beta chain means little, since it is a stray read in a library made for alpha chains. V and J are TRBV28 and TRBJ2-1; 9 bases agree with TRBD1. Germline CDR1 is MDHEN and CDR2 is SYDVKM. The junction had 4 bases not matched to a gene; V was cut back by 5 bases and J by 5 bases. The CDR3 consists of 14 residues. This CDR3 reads CASSTRTGDNEQFF. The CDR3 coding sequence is TGTGCCAGCAGTACGCGGACAGGGGACAATGAGCAGTTCTTC. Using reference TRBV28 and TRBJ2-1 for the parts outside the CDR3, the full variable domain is DVKVTQSSRYLVKRTGEKVFLECVQDMDHENMFWYRQDPGLGLRLIYFSYDVKMKEKGDIPEGYSVSREKKERFSLILESASTNQTSMYLCASSTRTGDNEQFFGPGTRLTVL.

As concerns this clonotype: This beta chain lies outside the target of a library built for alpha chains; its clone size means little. CDR3 DNA sequence: TGTGCCAGCAGCTTTAGCGGGGGGCAGGCTCATACGCAGTATTTT. As protein: CASSFSGGQAHTQYF. The chain has TRBV7-8 and TRBJ2-3; TRBD2 aligns across 10 bases. The CDR3 contains 15 residues. The V gene's germline CDR1 is SGHVS and CDR2 FQNEAQ. Trimming took 3 bases from V and 7 from J; bases not matched to a gene: 7.

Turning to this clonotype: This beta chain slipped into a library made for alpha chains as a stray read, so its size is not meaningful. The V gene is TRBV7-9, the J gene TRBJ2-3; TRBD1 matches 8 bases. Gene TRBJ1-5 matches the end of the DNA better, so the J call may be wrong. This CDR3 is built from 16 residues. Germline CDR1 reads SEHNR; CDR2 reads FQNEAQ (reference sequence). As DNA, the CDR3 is TGTGCCAGCAGCTTGCGGACAGGGCTTCTCACAGATACGCAGCATTTT. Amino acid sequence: CASSLRTGLLTDTQHF.

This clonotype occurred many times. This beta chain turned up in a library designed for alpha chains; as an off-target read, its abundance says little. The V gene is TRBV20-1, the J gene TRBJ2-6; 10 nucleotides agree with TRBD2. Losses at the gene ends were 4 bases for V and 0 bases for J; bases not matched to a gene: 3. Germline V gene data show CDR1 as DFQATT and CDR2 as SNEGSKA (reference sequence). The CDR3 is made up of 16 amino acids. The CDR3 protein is CSAKERGGSGANVLTF. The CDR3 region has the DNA TGCAGTGCTAAGGAGCGGGGGGGCTCTGGGGCCAACGTCCTGACTTTC.

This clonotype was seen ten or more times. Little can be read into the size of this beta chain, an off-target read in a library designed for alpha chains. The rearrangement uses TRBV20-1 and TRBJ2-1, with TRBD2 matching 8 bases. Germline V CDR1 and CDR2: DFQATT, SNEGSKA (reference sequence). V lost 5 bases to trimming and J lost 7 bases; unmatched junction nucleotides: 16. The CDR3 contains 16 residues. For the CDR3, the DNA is TGCAGTGCTGACCTCTCGGGCGGGGGGAGTAGGAATGAGCAGTTCTTC. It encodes CSADLSGGGSRNEQFF.

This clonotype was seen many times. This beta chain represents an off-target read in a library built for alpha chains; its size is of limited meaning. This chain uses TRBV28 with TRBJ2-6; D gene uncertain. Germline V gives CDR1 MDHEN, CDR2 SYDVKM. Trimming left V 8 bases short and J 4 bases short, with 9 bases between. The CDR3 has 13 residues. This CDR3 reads CASQLGGANVLTF. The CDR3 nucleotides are TGTGCCAGCCAACTGGGGGGGGCCAACGTCCTGACTTTC.

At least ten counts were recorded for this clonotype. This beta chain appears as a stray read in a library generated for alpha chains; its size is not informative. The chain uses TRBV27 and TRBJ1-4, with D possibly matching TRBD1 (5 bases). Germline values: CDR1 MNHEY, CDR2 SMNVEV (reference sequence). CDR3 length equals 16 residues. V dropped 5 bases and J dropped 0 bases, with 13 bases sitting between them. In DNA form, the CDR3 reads TGTGCCAGCAGTAAATCGACAGTTGCAACTAATGAAAAACTGTTTTTT. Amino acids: CASSKSTVATNEKLFF.

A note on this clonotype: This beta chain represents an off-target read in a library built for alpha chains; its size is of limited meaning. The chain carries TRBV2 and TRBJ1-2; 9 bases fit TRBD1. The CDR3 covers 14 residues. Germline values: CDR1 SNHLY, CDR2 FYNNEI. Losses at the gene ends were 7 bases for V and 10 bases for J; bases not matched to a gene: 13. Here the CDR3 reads CASTASRGQGSYTF. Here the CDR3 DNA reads TGTGCCAGCACTGCTAGTCGGGGACAGGGTTCCTACACCTTC. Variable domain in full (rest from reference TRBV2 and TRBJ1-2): EPEVTQTPSHQVTQMGQEVILRCVPISNHLYFYWYRQILGQKVEFLVSFYNNEISEKSEIFDDQFSVERPDGSNFTLKIRSTKLEDSAMYFCASTASRGQGSYTFGSGTRLTVV.

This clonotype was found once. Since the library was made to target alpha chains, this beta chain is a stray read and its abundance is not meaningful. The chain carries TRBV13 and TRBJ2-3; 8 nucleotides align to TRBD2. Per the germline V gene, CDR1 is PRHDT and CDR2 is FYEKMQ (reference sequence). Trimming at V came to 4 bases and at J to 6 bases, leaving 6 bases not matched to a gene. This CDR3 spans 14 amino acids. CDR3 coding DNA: TGTGCCAGCAGCTCCTGGACTAGCTGGGATACGCAGTATTTT. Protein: CASSSWTSWDTQYF.

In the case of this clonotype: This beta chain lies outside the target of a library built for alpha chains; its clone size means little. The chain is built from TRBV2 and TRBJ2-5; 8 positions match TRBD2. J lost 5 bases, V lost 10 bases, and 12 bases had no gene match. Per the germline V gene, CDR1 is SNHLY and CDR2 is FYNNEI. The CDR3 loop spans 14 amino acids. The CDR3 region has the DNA TGTGCCATTCGGGCGGGGGGCATAAGGGAGACCCAGTACTTC. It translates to CAIRAGGIRETQYF.